Listed here are 28 T cell receptor beta chains from one sample, sequenced in a study of CXCR3-negative and CXCR3-positive naive CD8 T cells. All TRB cDNA libraries came from 5' RACE performed with UMI labels. From the 5' RACE reads, TCRdb lists one entry per CDR3 protein and no DNA. Its listing shows some 140,000 distinct CDR3 sequences. Study-wide points: Researchers report that CXCR3-positive naive cells carry more hydrophobic TRB CDR3s than CXCR3-negative naive cells.

These receptors' antigens are unknown. Specimen: naive CXCR3+ CD8+ T cells from blood. Regarding subset: CD45RO-CCR7+CD27+CD95- naive CD8+ T cells expressing CXCR3 (TNR3+). The receptors derive from a human donor in good health. Some clones in this sample may be carry-over from other donors' samples.

The V call is TRBV18, the J call TRBJ1-2; the D gene TCRdb calls, TRBD1, cannot be checked with no DNA. Germline CDR1 reads KGHSH; CDR2 reads LQKENI. The CDR3 is 14 residues long. CDR3 residues: CASSPPGQGYGYTF.

The CDR3 reads CASSLYPGTDTQYF. The J gene is TRBJ2-3, the V gene TRBV7-2; the D gene TCRdb calls, TRBD1, cannot be checked with no DNA. The CDR3 is 14 residues long. Germline V gives CDR1 SGHTA, CDR2 FQGNSA.

J is TRBJ2-4 and V is TRBV2. Per the germline V gene, CDR1 is SNHLY and CDR2 is FYNNEI. The CDR3 sequence is 14 residues long. The CDR3 loop is CASSNRIAKNIQYF.

V is TRBV4-3 and J is TRBJ2-3; TCRdb names TRBD1, which stays unverified in the absence of DNA. The CDR3 spans 16 residues. Per germline, CDR1 LGHNA and CDR2 YSLEER. CDR3 amino acids: CASSPWTGGSTDTQYF.

The J gene is TRBJ2-1, the V gene TRBV19; TCRdb picks TRBD2, but there is no DNA to check that call. The germline V gene has CDR1 LNHDA and CDR2 SQIVND (reference sequence). The CDR3 extends over 15 amino acids. The CDR3 sequence is CASSIGRGARGEQFF.

The V call is TRBV9, the J call TRBJ1-1; the D call of TRBD1 rests on TCRdb alone, since no DNA is present to check it. Germline V CDR1 and CDR2: SGDLS, YYNGEE. The CDR3 is 15 residues long. The CDR3 protein is CASSADDRVNTEAFF. Full variable domain (rest looked up from reference TRBV9 and TRBJ1-1): DSGVTQTPKHLITATGQRVTLRCSPRSGDLSVYWYQQSLDQGLQFLIQYYNGEERAKGNILERFSAQQFPDLHSELNLSSLELGDSALYFCASSADDRVNTEAFFGQGTRLTVV.

This rearrangement joins TRBV7-9 to TRBJ2-3; TCRdb returns TRBD1, unconfirmable since there is no DNA. The CDR3 covers 14 residues. Per the germline V gene, CDR1 is SEHNR and CDR2 is FQNEAQ (reference sequence). The CDR3 loop is CASSVRTGGDTQYF.

This chain connects TRBV14 to TRBJ2-1. Germline V gene data show CDR1 as SGHDN and CDR2 as FVKESK. This CDR3 comprises 16 residues. CDR3 residues: CASSQLMTFTYNEQFF.

This chain links TRBV7-9 with TRBJ2-7; TCRdb's D call of TRBD1 is untestable without DNA. Germline CDR1 reads SEHNR; CDR2 reads FQNEAQ (reference sequence). The CDR3 loop spans 15 amino acids. The chain's CDR3 is CASSSAYSTGYEQYF.

The chain recombines TRBV6-5 with TRBJ2-7; TCRdb calls TRBD2, which cannot be checked without DNA. Germline CDR1 MNHEY, CDR2 SVGAGI. The CDR3 extends over 18 amino acids. CDR3 protein: CASSLPGTRAVRGYEQYF.

The chain combines TRBV7-9 with TRBJ1-2; the D gene TCRdb calls, TRBD1, cannot be checked with no DNA. Germline assignment: CDR1 SEHNR and CDR2 FQNEAQ (reference sequence). The CDR3 loop spans 14 amino acids. The CDR3 region is CASSGSRENYGYTF.

V is TRBV7-7 and J is TRBJ2-5; TCRdb's D gene call, TRBD2, goes unchecked for lack of DNA. The CDR3 has 14 residues. Germline V gives CDR1 SSHAT, CDR2 FNYEAQ (reference sequence). This chain's CDR3 is CASSSRLAEETQYF.

This chain connects TRBV4-1 to TRBJ2-7. The CDR3 totals 16 residues. The germline gives CDR1 MGHRA, CDR2 YSYEKL. The chain's CDR3 is CASSQGGDLSSYEQYF.

The rearrangement links TRBV25-1 to TRBJ2-1; with no DNA, the TCRdb D assignment of TRBD1 cannot be verified. The length of the CDR3 is 14 residues. Germline lookup yields CDR1 MGHDK and CDR2 SYGVNS. CDR3 in amino acids: CASRPGTGWNEQFF.

V usage is TRBV19 and J usage is TRBJ2-7; TCRdb names TRBD2, which stays unverified in the absence of DNA. Germline assignment: CDR1 LNHDA and CDR2 SQIVND (reference sequence). This CDR3 spans 15 amino acids. This chain's CDR3 is CASSIARTSGYEQYF. Drawing the rest from reference TRBV19 and TRBJ2-7, the complete variable domain is DGGITQSPKYLFRKEGQNVTLSCEQNLNHDAMYWYRQDPGQGLRLIYYSQIVNDFQKGDIAEGYSVSREKKESFPLTVTSAQKNPTAFYLCASSIARTSGYEQYFGPGTRLTVT.

The CDR3 sequence is CASSLAPTGEEQYF. The chain carries TRBV5-1 and TRBJ2-7; TCRdb picks TRBD1, but there is no DNA to check that call. This CDR3 is 14 amino acids long. Germline assignment: CDR1 SGHRS and CDR2 YFSETQ.

V gene TRBV5-5 combines with J gene TRBJ2-7; TCRdb gives TRBD1 as the D gene, but with no DNA this cannot be confirmed. Germline V gene data show CDR1 as SGHKS and CDR2 as YYEKEE (reference sequence). This CDR3 spans 14 amino acids. The CDR3 loop reads CASSQQLPPLEQYF. Variable domain in full (rest from reference TRBV5-5 and TRBJ2-7): DAGVTQSPTHLIKTRGQQVTLRCSPISGHKSVSWYQQVLGQGPQFIFQYYEKEERGRGNFPDRFSARQFPNYSSELNVNALLLGDSALYLCASSQQLPPLEQYFGPGTRLTVT.

This chain connects TRBV29-1 to TRBJ2-7; lacking DNA, the TRBD1 call made by TCRdb goes unchecked. The CDR3 is made up of 12 amino acids. Germline CDR1 reads SQVTM; CDR2 reads ANQGSEA. CDR3 loop: CSAIQGSYEQYF.

The V gene is TRBV7-9, the J gene TRBJ1-3; TCRdb selects TRBD1, and the lack of DNA leaves this call unchecked. Germline loops: CDR1 SEHNR, CDR2 FQNEAQ (reference sequence). The CDR3 runs 18 residues. This CDR3 is CASSYSQVPGGTGNTIYF.

This rearrangement joins TRBV7-2 to TRBJ2-7; the D call of TRBD2 rests on TCRdb alone, since no DNA is present to check it. The CDR3 runs 19 residues. The V gene's germline CDR1 is SGHTA and CDR2 FQGNSA. CDR3: CASSLAGLAGGTGPHEQYF.

This rearrangement joins TRBV5-1 to TRBJ1-3; TCRdb gives TRBD1 as the D gene, but with no DNA this cannot be confirmed. The CDR3 runs to 15 residues. Germline assignment: CDR1 SGHRS and CDR2 YFSETQ. CDR3 sequence: CASSVDRGLGNTIYF.

The CDR3 reads CASSLAGDLYEQYF. The chain couples TRBV7-2 to TRBJ2-7. The CDR3 is made up of 14 amino acids. Germline V lookup: CDR1 SGHTA, CDR2 FQGNSA.

The gene calls are TRBV14 and TRBJ2-1; TCRdb outputs TRBD1, but without DNA this stays unchecked. Per the germline V gene, CDR1 is SGHDN and CDR2 is FVKESK. The CDR3 is made up of 20 amino acids. CDR3 sequence reads: CASSQASMGTGQSSYNEQFF.

The chain is built from TRBV12-3 or TRBV12-4 and TRBJ2-4; TCRdb calls TRBD2, which cannot be checked without DNA. The CDR3 runs 14 residues. The CDR3 sequence: CASSPGARWGIQYF.

CDR3 amino acids: CASSPILAGVYNEQFF. The chain uses TRBV27 and TRBJ2-1; TCRdb's D call, TRBD2, is unchecked because there is no DNA. This CDR3 is built from 16 residues. Germline V gene data show CDR1 as MNHEY and CDR2 as SMNVEV (reference sequence).

This chain links TRBV10-2 with TRBJ2-1; TCRdb's assignment of TRBD2 cannot be checked, as there is no DNA. CDR3 length equals 12 residues. The V gene's germline CDR1 is WSHSY and CDR2 SAAADI. CDR3 amino acids: CASSDILAVQFF.

The rearrangement joins TRBV10-3 to TRBJ2-1. From germline, CDR1 is ENHRY and CDR2 SYGVKD. This CDR3 has 14 residues. CDR3 region: CAISESTGNNEQFF.

The chain recombines TRBV7-3 with TRBJ2-1; TCRdb lists TRBD1, though no DNA is available to test this call. Looked up from germline, CDR1 is SGHTA and CDR2 is FQGTGA. CDR3 size: 15 residues. This CDR3 is CASSFPGRIYNEQFF.